The rows below give T cell receptor beta chains drawn from one sample of a study of shared clonotypes between healthy human individuals. Using immunoSEQ multiplex PCR, the repertoire was profiled, and TCRdb retains in-frame clones only, with some absent. The table lists approximately 100,000 clones, 68% of them singletons. Sequencing input: memory CD8+ T cells sorted from blood. The receptors were sampled from a woman aged 30 to 39 in good health. Each CDR3 is given with its conserved first and last residue. D genes are given only for firm matches. Part of the rows lack a size; the others show once, few, many or a class for expanded clones.

d_call j_call v_call cdr3_length clone_size cdr3_aa cdr3_nt
TRBD2 TRBJ2-7 TRBV10-3 14 - CAISSGLDSFGQYF TGTGCCATCAGTTCGGGACTAGACAGCTTCGGGCAGTACTTC
TRBD1 TRBJ2-7 TRBV6-5 15 - CASSYDGTGGYEQYF TGTGCCAGCAGTTACGACGGGACAGGGGGCTACGAGCAGTACTTC
- TRBJ2-1 TRBV9 15 few CASSVAGADLDEQFF TGTGCCAGCAGCGTAGCGGGAGCCGACCTGGATGAGCAGTTCTTC
TRBD2 TRBJ2-1 TRBV28 15 - CASSLHPGTNNEQFF TGTGCCAGCAGTTTACACCCCGGGACTAACAATGAGCAGTTCTTC
- TRBJ2-7 TRBV9 12 - CASSPPSHEQYF TGTGCCAGCAGCCCCCCTTCCCACGAGCAGTACTTC
TRBD1 TRBJ2-7 TRBV19 13 few CASSTWTGDEQYF TGTGCCAGTAGTACCTGGACAGGGGACGAGCAGTACTTC
- TRBJ1-1 TRBV9 13 - CASSQDEFTEAFF TGTGCCAGCAGCCAAGACGAATTCACTGAAGCTTTCTTT
- TRBJ1-3 TRBV2 14 - CASGGGYSGNTIYF TGTGCCAGCGGGGGGGGATACTCTGGAAACACCATATATTTT
TRBD2 TRBJ2-1 TRBV7-8 16 - CASSLASAGGPDEQFF TGTGCCAGCAGCTTAGCCTCCGCGGGAGGGCCGGATGAGCAGTTCTTC
- TRBJ2-7 TRBV27 14 - CASTSGALSYEQYF TGTGCCAGCACCTCGGGGGCCCTGTCCTACGAGCAGTACTTC
TRBD1 TRBJ2-7 TRBV7-9 15 - CASSDRTGSRDEQYF TGTGCCAGCAGCGACAGGACAGGCTCCAGGGACGAGCAGTACTTC
- TRBJ2-6 TRBV28 17 - CASSGGTADSGANVLTF TGTGCCAGCAGTGGCGGGACAGCAGACTCTGGGGCCAACGTCCTGACTTTC
TRBD1 TRBJ1-2 TRBV6-5 16 - CASSYSSQGQVYGYTF TGTGCCAGCAGTTACTCCTCCCAAGGACAGGTCTATGGCTACACCTTC
TRBD1 TRBJ2-5 TRBV5-5 17 - CASSSGTGAGRWETQYF TGTGCCAGCAGCTCCGGGACAGGGGCCGGGAGGTGGGAGACCCAGTACTTC
- TRBJ2-7 TRBV7-9 15 few CASSLGLNTPFGQYF TGTGCCAGCAGCTTAGGATTGAACACCCCGTTTGGGCAGTACTTC
TRBD2 TRBJ2-1 TRBV2 14 once CASRETSGYNEQFF TGTGCCAGCAGGGAGACTAGCGGTTACAATGAGCAGTTCTTC
- TRBJ2-1 TRBV29-1 17 - CSVAGYASQHSYNEQFF TGCAGCGTTGCGGGGTACGCTTCTCAACACTCCTACAATGAGCAGTTCTTC
- TRBJ2-2 TRBV10-3 14 many CAISEGPNTGELFF TGTGCCATCAGTGAGGGCCCTAACACCGGGGAGCTGTTTTTT